The clone carrying this T cell receptor (beta chain) was seen a single time. The antigen remains unidentified. The CDR3 covers 14 residues. The germline V gene encodes CDR1 MDHEN and CDR2 SYDVKM. The V gene lost 10 bases and the J gene lost 0 bases, with 16 bases spanning the gap. The data are from a study of cytomegalovirus exposure and HLA in healthy donors. Study-level points and caveats: In all likelihood, a cluster of highly shared sequence variants was a sequencing artifact. The sole available immune exposure information was CMV serostatus.

This PCR relied on a set of 60 Vbeta primers and 13 Jbeta primers. Method: immunoSEQ multiplex PCR; TCRdb's copy keeps in-frame clones and lacks some. The sample yields under 200,000 clones, around 77% seen once. Sample: PBMCs. The clonotype comes from a man aged 55 to 70 in good health and CMV-seronegative. The rearrangement uses TRBV28 and TRBJ2-7, with D possibly matching TRBD1 (6 bases). CDR3 nucleotide sequence: TGTGCCATAGGGGCCCGAGGGGGCTCCTACGAGCAGTACTTC. Translating gives CAIGARGGSYEQYF.